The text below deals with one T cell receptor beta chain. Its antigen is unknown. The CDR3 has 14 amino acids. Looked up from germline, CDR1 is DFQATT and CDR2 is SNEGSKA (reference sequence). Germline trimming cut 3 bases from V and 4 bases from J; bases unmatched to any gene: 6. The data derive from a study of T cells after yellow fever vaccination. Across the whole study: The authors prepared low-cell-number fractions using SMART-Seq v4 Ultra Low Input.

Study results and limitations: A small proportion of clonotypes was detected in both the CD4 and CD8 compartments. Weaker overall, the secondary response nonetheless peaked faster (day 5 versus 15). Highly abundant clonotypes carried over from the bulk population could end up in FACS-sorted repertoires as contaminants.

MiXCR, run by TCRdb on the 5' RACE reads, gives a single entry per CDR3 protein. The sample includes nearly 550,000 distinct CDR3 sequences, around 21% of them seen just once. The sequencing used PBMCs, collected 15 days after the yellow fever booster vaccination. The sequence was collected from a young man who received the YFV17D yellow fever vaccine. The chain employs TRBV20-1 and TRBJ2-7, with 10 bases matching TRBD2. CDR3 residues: CSARGASGSYEQYF. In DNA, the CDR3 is TGCAGTGCTAGGGGGGCTAGCGGGAGTTACGAGCAGTACTTC.